A few counts support the clone carrying this T cell receptor (beta chain). The data derive from a study of T-cell memory formation after mild COVID-19. Trimming cost V 4 bases and J 7 bases, with 16 bases left between them. Germline V gene sequence: CDR1 SGHRS, CDR2 YFSETQ. The CDR3 is 14 residues long. From the 5' RACE reads, TCRdb called clonotypes with MiXCR, one entry per CDR3 protein. The sample has about 610,000 distinct CDR3 sequences, around 16% seen once. The clonotype comes from an adult woman who had mild COVID-19 (a few samples of this study predate the infection). Cell type and time point are not known. Sequenced sample: PBMCs or a T cell subset sorted from them (not recorded which). The chain combines TRBV5-1 with TRBJ2-3; D gene uncertain. The CDR3 region has the DNA TGCGCCAGCAGCCCCCTTAGCTTTGAATATACGCAGTATTTT. It specifies CASSPLSFEYTQYF.